One sample yielded the 14 T cell receptor beta chains listed below, sequenced in a study of Graves' ophthalmopathy and Graves' hyperthyroidism. The authors amplified TCR beta CDR3 regions from RNA transcripts. An opening RT-PCR round employed HTBI primers and preceded a second-round multiplex PCR. TCRdb itself ran the multiplex PCR reads through MiXCR, one entry per CDR3 protein. The sample yields over a million distinct CDR3 sequences, approximately 35% seen once. Sequenced: peripheral blood or thyroid tissue (not recorded which). The receptors derive from an adult man with Graves' hyperthyroidism.

The count of this clonotype is one. This chain connects TRBV13 to TRBJ1-1; D might be TRBD1 (5 bases). Germline V lookup: CDR1 PRHDT, CDR2 FYEKMQ (reference sequence). Trimming removed 6 bases at V and 10 bases at J, with 33 bases between. The CDR3 covers 18 residues. CDR3 amino acids: CASSFIVRRASNPGGAFF. For the CDR3, the DNA is TGTGCCAGCAGTTTCATAGTCAGGCGAGCCTCCAATCCCGGGGGAGCTTTCTTT.

This chain connects TRBV5-4 to TRBJ1-1; no reliable D call. Germline V CDR1 and CDR2: SGHNT, YYREEE (reference sequence). This CDR3 has 14 residues. Trimming shortened V by 4 bases and J by 1 base, and 11 bases separated the two germline ends. In DNA form, the CDR3 reads TGTGCCAGCAGCAAGCCCGAGACGAACACTGAAGCTTTCTTT. It codes for CASSKPETNTEAFF.

The chain uses TRBV25-1 and TRBJ1-3, with 7 bases fitting TRBD1. V dropped 5 bases and J dropped 0; count of bases not matched to a gene: 13. Germline values: CDR1 MGHDK, CDR2 SYGVNS. The CDR3 is made up of 18 amino acids. CDR3 sequence: CASSLWGPGQISGNTIYF. The CDR3 nucleotides are TGTGCCAGCAGTTTATGGGGACCGGGACAGATCTCTGGAAACACCATATATTTT.

This clonotype was detected a few times. The rearrangement links TRBV20-1 to TRBJ1-4, with 11 bases aligning to TRBD1. This CDR3 is built from 13 residues. The germline gives CDR1 DFQATT, CDR2 SNEGSKA (reference sequence). Trimming cost V 5 bases and J 7 bases; bases outside gene matches: 3. The CDR3 here is CSAWTGGFEKLFF. The CDR3 nucleotides read TGCAGTGCTTGGACAGGGGGCTTTGAAAAACTGTTTTTT.

Notes on this clonotype: A much more abundant neighbour one base away suggests this may be a read error. This sequence joins TRBV7-2 and TRBJ1-1; D perhaps matches TRBD1 (5 bases). The CDR3 sequence is 15 residues long. Trimming removed 2 bases at V and 1 base at J, with 11 bases between. Germline V gene data show CDR1 as SGHTA and CDR2 as FQGNSA. The CDR3 here is CASSLSGSPNTEAFF. CDR3 nucleotides: TGTGCCAGCAGCTTATCAGGGTCTCCGAACACTGAAGCTTTCTTT.

Concerning this clonotype: A much more abundant neighbour one base away suggests this may be a read error. V gene TRBV12-3 or TRBV12-4 combines with J gene TRBJ2-7; D may be TRBD2 (5 bases). V was shortened by 6 bases and J by 5 bases, with 14 bases between the two germline ends. This CDR3 is 13 amino acids long. The CDR3: CASSPKRIHEQYF. The CDR3 DNA follows: TGTGCCAGCAGCCCCAAGCGGATCCACGAGCAGTACTTC.

This clonotype came up many times. The J gene is TRBJ1-5, the V gene TRBV12-3 or TRBV12-4, with a possible D match to TRBD1 (5 bases). The CDR3 has 15 amino acids. Trimming shortened V by 5 bases and J by 5 bases, and 16 bases separated the two germline ends. The CDR3 protein is CASSPPGTGYQPQHF. Written as DNA, the CDR3 is TGTGCCAGCAGTCCTCCGGGGACGGGCTATCAGCCCCAGCATTTT.

Worth noting for this clonotype: A much larger clone lies one base from this, so it may be a read error. The chain joins TRBV7-2 to TRBJ1-6, with 8 bases aligning to TRBD1. Trimming cost V 8 bases and J 0 bases; bases outside gene matches: 3. CDR3 length equals 15 residues. Per the germline V gene, CDR1 is SGHTA and CDR2 is FQGNSA. The CDR3 nucleotides read TGTGCCAGCCGACAGGGGAGCTCCTATAATTCACCCCTCCACTTT. This encodes CASRQGSSYNSPLHF. The variable domain in full, with the rest retrieved from reference TRBV7-2 and TRBJ1-6, is GAGVSQSPSNKVTEKGKDVELRCDPISGHTALYWYRQSLGQGLEFLIYFQGNSAPDKSGLPSDRFSAERTGGSVSTLTIQRTQQEDSAVYLCASRQGSSYNSPLHFGNGTRLTVT.

The chain combines TRBV5-1 with TRBJ1-2; 7 bases line up with TRBD1. The CDR3 consists of 13 residues. V lost 5 bases, J lost 6 bases, and 7 bases stayed unmatched. In germline, CDR1 is SGHRS, CDR2 YFSETQ. CDR3 protein: CASRPFDRDGYTF. The CDR3 DNA sequence: TGCGCCAGCAGACCCTTCGACAGGGATGGCTACACCTTC.

This rearrangement joins TRBV10-3 to TRBJ2-7, with D uncertain. Germline V CDR1 and CDR2: ENHRY, SYGVKD. This CDR3 is 10 amino acids long. The CDR3 sequence: CDRDGYEQYF. The CDR3 bases are TGTGACCGAGACGGCTACGAGCAGTACTTC.

The chain links TRBV6-6 to TRBJ1-1; D not certain. CDR1 and CDR2 from the germline V gene are MNHNY and SVGAGI (reference sequence). This CDR3 comprises 11 residues. V was shortened by 5 bases and J by 10 bases, with 11 bases between the two germline ends. The CDR3 region has the DNA TGTGCCAGCAGTAACAGTGGTGGAGCTTTCTTT. It yields the protein CASSNSGGAFF.

For this clonotype: The junction shows a germline mismatch at one end, possibly a read error. The rearrangement uses TRBV10-3 and TRBJ1-1, with D uncertain. Germline V lookup: CDR1 ENHRY, CDR2 SYGVKD. CDR3 length equals 12 residues. The chain's CDR3 is CASSYSISEAFF. CDR3 in DNA: TGTGCCAGCAGTTACTCGATATCCGAAGCTTTCTTT.

The chain has TRBV4-3 and TRBJ1-6, with D unresolved. Germline V gene lookup returns CDR1 LGHNA and CDR2 YSLEER. This CDR3 has 18 residues. Between the trimmed V and J ends, which lost 0 bases and 4 bases, there was a span of 16 bases. The CDR3 sequence is CASSQDNRSGTYNSPLHF. The CDR3 DNA is TGCGCCAGCAGCCAAGATAACCGCAGCGGAACTTATAATTCACCCCTCCACTTT.

V and J are TRBV25-1 and TRBJ1-4, with D hard to call. The CDR3 runs 14 residues. V was pared by 6 bases and J by 7 bases, with 15 bases between. Germline lookup yields CDR1 MGHDK and CDR2 SYGVNS. As DNA, the CDR3 is TGTGCCAGCAGGAAACGCCGAGGGCTTGAAAAACTGTTTTTT. Amino acid sequence: CASRKRRGLEKLFF.